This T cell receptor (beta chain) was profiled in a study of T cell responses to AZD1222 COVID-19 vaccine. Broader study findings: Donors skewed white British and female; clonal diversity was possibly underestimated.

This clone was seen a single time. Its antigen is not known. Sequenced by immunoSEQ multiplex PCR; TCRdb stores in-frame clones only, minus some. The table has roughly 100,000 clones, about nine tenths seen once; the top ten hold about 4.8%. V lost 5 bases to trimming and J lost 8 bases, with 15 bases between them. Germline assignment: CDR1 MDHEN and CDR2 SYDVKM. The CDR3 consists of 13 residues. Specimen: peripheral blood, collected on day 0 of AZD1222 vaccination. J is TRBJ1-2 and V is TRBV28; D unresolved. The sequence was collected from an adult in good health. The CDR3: CASSPATAGGYTF. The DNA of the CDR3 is TGTGCCAGCAGTCCGGCCACGGCGGGGGGCTACACCTTC.